These 2 T cell receptor beta chains were all obtained from the same sample, sequenced in a study of OX40 agonist ivuxolimab in advanced cancers. Sequencing used immunoSEQ multiplex PCR; TCRdb keeps in-frame clones, though not all of them. Here the sample spans some 150,000 clones, 85% to 95% being singletons. The input for sequencing was CD4+ or CD8+ T cells sorted from blood, taken in a trial of the OX40 agonist ivuxolimab. Every receptor here comes from an adult with an advanced solid tumor such as melanoma, head and neck, liver or kidney cancer.

The chain has TRBV5-1 and TRBJ1-2; TRBD1 matches at 9 bases. Germline V gene sequence: CDR1 SGHRS, CDR2 YFSETQ. There are 16 residues in the CDR3. V lost 4 bases to trimming and J lost 4 bases; unmatched junction nucleotides: 11. This chain's CDR3 is CASSQPPGQGFYGYTF. CDR3 nucleotides: TGCGCCAGCAGCCAACCACCGGGACAGGGATTCTATGGCTACACCTTC.

This chain links TRBV6-1 with TRBJ1-1; D possibly corresponds to TRBD1 (6 bases). Between the trimmed V and J ends, which lost 7 bases and 1 base, there was a span of 16 bases. This CDR3 has 15 residues. Germline V gene sequence: CDR1 MNHNS, CDR2 SASEGT. The CDR3 is CASTPGGTSNTEAFF. CDR3 DNA: TGTGCCAGCACCCCGGGGGGGACATCGAACACTGAAGCTTTCTTT.